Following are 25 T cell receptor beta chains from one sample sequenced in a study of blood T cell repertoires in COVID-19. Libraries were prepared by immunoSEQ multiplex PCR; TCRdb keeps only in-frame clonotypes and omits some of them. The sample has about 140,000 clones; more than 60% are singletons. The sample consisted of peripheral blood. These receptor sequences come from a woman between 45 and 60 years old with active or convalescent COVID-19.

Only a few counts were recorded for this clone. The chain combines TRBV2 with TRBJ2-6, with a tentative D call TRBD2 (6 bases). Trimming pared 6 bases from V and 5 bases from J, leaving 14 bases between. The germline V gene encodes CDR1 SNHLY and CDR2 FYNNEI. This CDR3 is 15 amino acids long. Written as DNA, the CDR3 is TGTGCCAGCAGGAAGGAGGGCGTGAGGGCCAACGTCCTGACTTTC. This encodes CASRKEGVRANVLTF.

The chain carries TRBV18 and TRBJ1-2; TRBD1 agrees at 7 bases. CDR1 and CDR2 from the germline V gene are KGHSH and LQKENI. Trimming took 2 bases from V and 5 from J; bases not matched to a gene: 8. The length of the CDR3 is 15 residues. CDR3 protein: CASSPSRGKGYGYTF. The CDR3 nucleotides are TGTGCCAGCTCACCAAGCAGGGGGAAAGGGTATGGCTACACCTTC.

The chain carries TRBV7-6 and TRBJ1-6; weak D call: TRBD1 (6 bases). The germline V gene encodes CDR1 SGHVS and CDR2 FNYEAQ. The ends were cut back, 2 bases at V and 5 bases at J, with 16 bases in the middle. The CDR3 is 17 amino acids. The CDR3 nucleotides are TGTGCCAGCAGCTTAACGGGGACACCTACAAATAATTCACCCCTCCACTTT. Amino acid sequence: CASSLTGTPTNNSPLHF.

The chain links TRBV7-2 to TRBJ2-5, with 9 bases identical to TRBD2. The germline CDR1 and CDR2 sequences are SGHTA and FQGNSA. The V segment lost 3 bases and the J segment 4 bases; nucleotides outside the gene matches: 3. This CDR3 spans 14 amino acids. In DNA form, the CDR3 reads TGTGCCAGCAGCTTTCGGACTAGCGCAGAGACCCAGTACTTC. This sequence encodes CASSFRTSAETQYF.

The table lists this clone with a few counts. CDR3 in amino acids: CASRTGSSYNSPLHF. The CDR3 DNA sequence: TGTGCCAGCAGGACCGGGAGCTCCTATAATTCACCCCTCCACTTT. The chain combines TRBV27 with TRBJ1-6, with D unresolved. Germline CDR1 is MNHEY and CDR2 is SMNVEV (reference sequence). V gave up 6 bases and J gave up 0 bases, with 9 bases separating them. This CDR3 spans 15 amino acids.

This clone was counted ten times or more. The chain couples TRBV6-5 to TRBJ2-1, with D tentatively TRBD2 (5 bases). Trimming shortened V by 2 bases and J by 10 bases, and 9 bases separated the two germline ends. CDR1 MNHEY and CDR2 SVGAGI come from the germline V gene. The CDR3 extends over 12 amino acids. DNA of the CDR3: TGTGCCAGCAGTTACGCGGGCGCAGAGCAGTTCTTC. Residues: CASSYAGAEQFF.

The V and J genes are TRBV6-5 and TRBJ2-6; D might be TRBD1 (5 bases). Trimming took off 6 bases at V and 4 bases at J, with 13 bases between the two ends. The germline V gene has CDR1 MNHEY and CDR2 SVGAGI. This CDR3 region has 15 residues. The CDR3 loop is CASRPQGIGANVLTF. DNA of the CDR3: TGTGCCAGCAGACCGCAGGGTATCGGGGCCAACGTCCTGACTTTC.

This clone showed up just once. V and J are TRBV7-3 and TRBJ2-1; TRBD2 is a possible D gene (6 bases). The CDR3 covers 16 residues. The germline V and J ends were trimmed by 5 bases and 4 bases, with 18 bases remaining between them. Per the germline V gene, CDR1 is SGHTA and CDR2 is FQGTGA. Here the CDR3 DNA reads TGTGCCAGCAGCCCTCAACCGCCGGGACTGTACAATGAGCAGTTCTTC. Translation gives CASSPQPPGLYNEQFF.

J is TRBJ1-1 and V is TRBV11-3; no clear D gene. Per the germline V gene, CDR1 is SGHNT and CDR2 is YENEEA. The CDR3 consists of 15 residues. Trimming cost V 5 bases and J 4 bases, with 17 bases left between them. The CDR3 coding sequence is TGTGCCAGCAGCGCGGACCCGGGAGGAGTCACTGAAGCTTTCTTT. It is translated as CASSADPGGVTEAFF. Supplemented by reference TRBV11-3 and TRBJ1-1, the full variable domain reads EAGVVQSPRYKIIEKKQPVAFWCNPISGHNTLYWYLQNLGQGPELLIRYENEEAVDDSQLPKDRFSAERLKGVDSTLKIQPAELGDSAVYLCASSADPGGVTEAFFGQGTRLTVV.

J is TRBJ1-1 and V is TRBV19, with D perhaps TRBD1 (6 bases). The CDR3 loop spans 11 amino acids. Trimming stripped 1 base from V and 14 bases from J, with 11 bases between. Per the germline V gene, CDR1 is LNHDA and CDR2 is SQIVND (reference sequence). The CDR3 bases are TGTGCCAGTAGTATAGGTGGACAGCGATTCTTT. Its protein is CASSIGGQRFF.

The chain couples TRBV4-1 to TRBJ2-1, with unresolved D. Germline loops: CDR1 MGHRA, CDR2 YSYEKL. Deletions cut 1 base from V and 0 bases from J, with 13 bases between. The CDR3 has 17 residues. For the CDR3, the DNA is TGCGCCAGCAGCCAAGGGCACACCATGAACTCCTACAATGAGCAGTTCTTC. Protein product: CASSQGHTMNSYNEQFF.

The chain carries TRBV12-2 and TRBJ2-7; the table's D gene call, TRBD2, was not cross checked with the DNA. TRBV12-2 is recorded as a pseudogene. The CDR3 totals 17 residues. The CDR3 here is CASRLARSVRMGNEQYF. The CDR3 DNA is TGTGCAAGTCGCTTAGCGCGGTCGGTTAGAATGGGTAACGAGCAGTACTTC.

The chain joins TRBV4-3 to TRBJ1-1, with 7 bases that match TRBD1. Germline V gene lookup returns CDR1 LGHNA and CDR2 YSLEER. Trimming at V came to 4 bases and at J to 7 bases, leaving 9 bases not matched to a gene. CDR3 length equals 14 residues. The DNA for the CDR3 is TGCGCCAGCAGCCTCACGGCAGGGGGAGATGAAGCTTTCTTT. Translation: CASSLTAGGDEAFF.

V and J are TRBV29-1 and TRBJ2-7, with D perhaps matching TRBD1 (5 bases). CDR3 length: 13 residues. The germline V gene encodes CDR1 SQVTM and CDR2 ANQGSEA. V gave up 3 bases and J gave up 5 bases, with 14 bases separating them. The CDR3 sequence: CSVDSQGTHEQYF. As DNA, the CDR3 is TGCAGCGTTGATTCCCAGGGTACCCACGAGCAGTACTTC.

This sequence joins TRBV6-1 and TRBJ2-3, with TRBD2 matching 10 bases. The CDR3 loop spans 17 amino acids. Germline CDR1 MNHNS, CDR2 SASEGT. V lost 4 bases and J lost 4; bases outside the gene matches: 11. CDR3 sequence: CASSVAQAGGPADTQYF. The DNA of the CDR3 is TGTGCCAGCAGTGTAGCGCAAGCGGGAGGGCCGGCAGATACGCAGTATTTT.

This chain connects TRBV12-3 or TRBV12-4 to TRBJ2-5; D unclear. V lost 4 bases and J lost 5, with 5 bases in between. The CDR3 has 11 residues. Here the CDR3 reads CASSSFETQYF. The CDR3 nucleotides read TGTGCCAGCAGTTCCTTCGAGACCCAGTACTTC.

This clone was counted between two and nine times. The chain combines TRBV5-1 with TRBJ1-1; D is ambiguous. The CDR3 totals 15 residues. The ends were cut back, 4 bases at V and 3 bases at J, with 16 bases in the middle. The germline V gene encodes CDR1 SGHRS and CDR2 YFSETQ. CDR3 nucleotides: TGCGCCAGCAGCCCCTCAGGTGGGCGCCACACTGAAGCTTTCTTT. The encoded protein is CASSPSGGRHTEAFF.

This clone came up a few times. CDR3 region: CASRKSGESYNEQFF. DNA for the CDR3: TGTGCCAGCAGAAAAAGCGGGGAGTCCTACAATGAGCAGTTCTTC. The rearrangement uses TRBV13 and TRBJ2-1; the match to TRBD2 covers 7 bases. The CDR3 extends over 15 amino acids. Per the germline V gene, CDR1 is PRHDT and CDR2 is FYEKMQ (reference sequence). Germline trimming cut 6 bases from V and 1 base from J; bases unmatched to any gene: 6.

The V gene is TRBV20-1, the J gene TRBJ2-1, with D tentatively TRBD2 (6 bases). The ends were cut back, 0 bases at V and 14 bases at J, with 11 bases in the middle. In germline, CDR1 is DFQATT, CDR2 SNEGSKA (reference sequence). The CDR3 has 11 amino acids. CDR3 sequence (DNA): TGCAGTGCTAGAGATGGGACTGGGGAGTTCTTC. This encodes CSARDGTGEFF.

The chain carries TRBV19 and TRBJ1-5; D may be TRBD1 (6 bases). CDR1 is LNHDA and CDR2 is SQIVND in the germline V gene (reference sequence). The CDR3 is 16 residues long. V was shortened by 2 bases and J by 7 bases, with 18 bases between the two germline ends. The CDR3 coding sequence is TGTGCCAGTAGTATAATTTTTTCGCGGGGGGCCCAGCCCCAGCATTTT. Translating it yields CASSIIFSRGAQPQHF.

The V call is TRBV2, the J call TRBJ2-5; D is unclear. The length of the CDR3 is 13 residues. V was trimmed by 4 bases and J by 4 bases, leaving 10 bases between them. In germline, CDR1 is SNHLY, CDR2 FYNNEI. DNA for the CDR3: TGTGCCAGCAGTGCGGCCCGAGGAGAGACCCAGTACTTC. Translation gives CASSAARGETQYF.

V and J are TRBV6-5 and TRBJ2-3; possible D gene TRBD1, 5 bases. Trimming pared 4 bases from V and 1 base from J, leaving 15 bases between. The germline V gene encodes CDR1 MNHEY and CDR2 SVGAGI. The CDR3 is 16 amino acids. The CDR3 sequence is CASSLKGGRGTDTQYF. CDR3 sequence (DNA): TGTGCCAGCAGTTTAAAGGGCGGCAGGGGCACAGATACGCAGTATTTT.

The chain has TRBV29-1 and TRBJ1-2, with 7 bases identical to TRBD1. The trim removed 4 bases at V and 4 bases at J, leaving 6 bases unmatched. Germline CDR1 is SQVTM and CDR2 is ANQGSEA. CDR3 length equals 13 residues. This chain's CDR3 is CSVVTGAGYGYTF. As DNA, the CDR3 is TGCAGCGTTGTAACAGGGGCAGGCTATGGCTACACCTTC.

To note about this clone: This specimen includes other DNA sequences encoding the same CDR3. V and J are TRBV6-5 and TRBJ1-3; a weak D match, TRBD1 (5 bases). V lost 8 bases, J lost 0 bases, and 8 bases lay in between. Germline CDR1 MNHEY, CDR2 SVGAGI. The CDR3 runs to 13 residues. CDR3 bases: TGTGCCAGCGGGGCGAGCTCTGGAAACACCATATATTTT. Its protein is CASGASSGNTIYF.

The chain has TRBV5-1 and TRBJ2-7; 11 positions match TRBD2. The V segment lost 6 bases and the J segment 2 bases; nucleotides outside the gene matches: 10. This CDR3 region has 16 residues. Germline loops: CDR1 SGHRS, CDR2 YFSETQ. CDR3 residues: CASTLKVAGGAYEQYF. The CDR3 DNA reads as TGCGCCAGCACCCTGAAGGTAGCGGGGGGGGCCTACGAGCAGTACTTC.